This T cell receptor (beta chain) appears in the sequencing data of a study of T cells after yellow fever vaccination. Germline V lookup: CDR1 DFQATT, CDR2 SNEGSKA (reference sequence). The junction had 10 bases not matched to a gene; V was cut back by 5 bases and J by 5 bases. The CDR3 consists of 15 residues. A universal primer site and UMIs were added as TCR cDNA was made by 5'RACE template switching. TCRdb reprocessed the 5' RACE reads via MiXCR and lists one record per CDR3 protein. The sample shows almost 600,000 distinct CDR3 sequences, roughly 13% of them seen only once. The material sequenced was PBMCs, taken on the day of the yellow fever booster vaccination. The chain employs TRBV20-1 and TRBJ2-1; 9 nucleotides agree with TRBD2. The clonotype was recovered from a man younger than 40 who received the YFV17D yellow fever vaccine. The DNA for the CDR3 is TGCAGTGCTCCCGCCGGGACTAGCATCAACAATGAGCAGTTCTTC. The encoded protein is CSAPAGTSINNEQFF.